The present TCR beta chain was sequenced within a study of CD8 T cells in ankylosing spondylitis (dated by TCRdb to about 2017). In terms of the full investigation: T cell receptor beta repertoires were profiled in healthy donors and ankylosing spondylitis patients so that disease-linked TCR variants could be found. Peripheral blood was sampled, and synovial fluid was additionally collected from ankylosing spondylitis patients. In total, the full study cohort was made up of roughly 110 healthy donors and 20 to 25 ankylosing spondylitis patients.

After removal of 4 bases from V and 1 base from J, the junction retains 12 bases not matched to a gene. The germline V gene specifies SNHLY as CDR1 and FYNNEI as CDR2. The CDR3 runs 18 amino acids, cysteine and phenylalanine included. Left in the record is the CDR3 DNA by itself, 54 bases read in frame from the first base. Sequencing took place on an Illumina HiSeq 2500. TCR beta libraries were prepared by quantitative 5'-RACE with molecular barcodes. In the authors' own workflow: A new computational method, built on a probabilistic model of VDJ rearrangement, was used to identify disease-linked TCR variants. Using fastp at Q25 and MiXCR, TCRdb reprocessed the public reads and kept productive beta chains. When rows share a CDR3 protein, they turn into one entry using the most common DNA and genes. For this entry, the V and J calls and clone size follow TCRdb and not the study's own pipeline. The sample table lists around 490,000 distinct CDR3 sequences, 5.3% of them with a count of one. Of the sample, roughly 3.5% is held by the ten largest clones.

The study at large found these results: Blood from ankylosing spondylitis patients appeared to be characterized by a TCR beta motif made up of several highly homologous amino acid variants. Some motif variants were previously reported in synovial fluid and blood of reactive arthritis patients, suggesting common disease-initiation mechanisms. The disease-linked clones showed a CD8+ phenotype and occurred at relatively low frequencies in peripheral blood. The disease-linked clones were reported as significantly enriched in matched synovial fluid samples from ankylosing spondylitis patients.

Note on this clonotype: Its antigen is unknown. Nothing much larger sits one base from this clone, and base qualities are not available.

The chain is assembled from TRBV2 and TRBJ1-5; TRBD1 lines up with 8 middle nucleotides. The receptor was isolated from a male donor with ankylosing spondylitis. Sequencing was performed on blood, either unsorted or a sorted T cell fraction (not recorded which). The DNA is TGTGCCAGCAGTGGCCCCTCCGCGGACAGGGAGAGCAATCAGCCCCAGCATTTT. Its coded protein is CASSGPSADRESNQPQHF.